The TCR beta chain described here comes from a study of T cells in Graves' hyperthyroidism and ophthalmopathy. Within the sample, this clonotype is large. What was amplified from RNA transcripts were TCR beta CDR3 regions. Carried out on the TCR CDR3, a first-round RT-PCR used the HTBI primer set. TCRdb reprocessed the multiplex PCR reads with MiXCR, giving one entry per CDR3 protein. The sample yields under 40,000 distinct CDR3 sequences, 40% to 65% seen once. The CDR3 is 13 residues long. From germline, CDR1 is SGDLS and CDR2 YYNGEE. V was pared by 7 bases and J by 0 bases, with 8 bases between. This chain links TRBV9 with TRBJ1-5; possible D gene TRBD1, 5 bases. The receptor's source is a woman aged 40 to 55 with Graves' ophthalmopathy. Sequencing used blood. The CDR3 sequence: CASGRDSNQPQHF. In nucleotides, the CDR3 is TGTGCCAGCGGCAGGGATAGCAATCAGCCCCAGCATTTT.